Below are 19 T cell receptor beta chains sequenced from a single sample in a study of T cells in Graves' hyperthyroidism and ophthalmopathy. Amplification of TCR beta CDR3 regions used RNA as the template. HTBI primers were the set used in a first-round RT-PCR of the TCR CDR3. One entry per CDR3 protein, called by TCRdb with MiXCR from the multiplex PCR reads. The data show some 300,000 distinct CDR3 sequences, roughly a fifth seen once. Material: blood. These receptors were collected from a man aged 45-65 years with Graves' ophthalmopathy.

The chain is built from TRBV29-1 and TRBJ2-7; perhaps TRBD2 as D (6 bases). Trimming pared 5 bases from V and 5 bases from J, leaving 10 bases between. CDR3 size: 11 residues. Germline V CDR1 and CDR2: SQVTM, ANQGSEA. The CDR3 here is CSVLVADEQYF. The CDR3 DNA sequence: TGCAGCGTTTTAGTAGCGGACGAGCAGTACTTC.

This clonotype was seen a few times. The CDR3 here is CASRPGQWTGELFF. Written as DNA, the CDR3 is TGTGCCAGCCGTCCAGGACAGTGGACCGGGGAGCTGTTTTTT. The V call is TRBV27, the J call TRBJ2-2, with a weak D call TRBD1 (6 bases). Germline CDR1 and CDR2: MNHEY and SMNVEV (reference sequence). The CDR3 has 14 amino acids. The V gene lost 8 bases and the J gene lost 5 bases, with 15 bases spanning the gap.

In this sample, this clonotype turned up a few times. The chain carries TRBV4-1 and TRBJ2-5, with D hard to call. The germline V gene has CDR1 MGHRA and CDR2 YSYEKL. The CDR3 is 15 amino acids. Deletions cut 4 bases from V and 1 base from J, with 13 bases between. The CDR3: CASSPQDLVQETQYF. CDR3 nucleotides: TGCGCCAGCAGCCCTCAAGACCTAGTCCAAGAGACCCAGTACTTC.

This clonotype was recorded at least ten times. The J gene is TRBJ1-1, the V gene TRBV2; D remains ambiguous. The V gene's germline CDR1 is SNHLY and CDR2 FYNNEI. The V and J ends lost 8 bases and 8 bases respectively, with 21 bases between them. The CDR3 spans 14 residues. CDR3 in DNA: TGTGCCAGCCTAATGGGCGAGACCATGTCGGAAGCTTTCTTT. As protein: CASLMGETMSEAFF.

This clonotype was counted only a few times. The chain carries TRBV20-1 and TRBJ2-5, with a tentative D call TRBD1 (6 bases). The CDR3 is 14 residues long. Deletions cut 0 bases from V and 3 bases from J, with 11 bases between. The germline CDR1 and CDR2 sequences are DFQATT and SNEGSKA (reference sequence). Here the CDR3 DNA reads TGCAGTGCTAGAGATCCCAACAGGGAAGAGACCCAGTACTTC. Translated, it gives CSARDPNREETQYF.

The chain combines TRBV11-2 with TRBJ2-2; 10 bases are shared with TRBD1. The trim removed 5 bases at V and 6 bases at J, leaving 9 bases unmatched. The CDR3 is 16 residues long. Germline CDR1 SGHAT, CDR2 FQNNGV. The CDR3 coding sequence is TGTGCCAGCAGCCCTGGGACAGGGGCTAGGGCCGGGGAGCTGTTTTTT. It specifies CASSPGTGARAGELFF. Drawing the rest from reference TRBV11-2 and TRBJ2-2, the complete variable domain is EAGVAQSPRYKIIEKRQSVAFWCNPISGHATLYWYQQILGQGPKLLIQFQNNGVVDDSQLPKDRFSAERLKGVDSTLKIQPAKLEDSAVYLCASSPGTGARAGELFFGEGSRLTVL.

This clonotype appeared a few times. The chain links TRBV12-3 or TRBV12-4 to TRBJ1-6, with D perhaps TRBD1 (6 bases). V lost 3 bases and J lost 6, with 12 bases in between. The CDR3 is 15 amino acids. Written as DNA, the CDR3 is TGTGCCAGCAGTTTCAGGGGCCTCGGTAATTCACCCCTCCACTTT. It codes for CASSFRGLGNSPLHF.

In this sample, this clonotype turned up a few times. In nucleotides, the CDR3 is TGTGCCAGCAGGGCAGACTCGGGAAGACTGTTCTTC. Encoded protein: CASRADSGRLFF. The V and J genes are TRBV6-1 and TRBJ2-1, with D maybe TRBD2 (5 bases). The CDR3 sequence is 12 residues long. The V and J ends lost 6 bases and 15 bases respectively, with 18 bases between them. CDR1 and CDR2 from the germline V gene are MNHNS and SASEGT.

This clonotype was recorded only once. The rearrangement joins TRBV4-2 to TRBJ1-4; no reliable D call. The germline gives CDR1 LGHNA, CDR2 YNFKEQ. The CDR3 covers 15 residues. The germline V and J ends were trimmed by 0 bases and 4 bases, with 9 bases remaining between them. In DNA, the CDR3 is TGTGCCAGCAGCCAAGATGGTGCAGATAATGAAAAACTGTTTTTT. Amino acids: CASSQDGADNEKLFF.

The sample holds a few counts of this clonotype. The chain employs TRBV7-8 and TRBJ2-7, with D perhaps given as TRBD1 or TRBD2 (5 bases each). Per the germline V gene, CDR1 is SGHVS and CDR2 is FQNEAQ. The V end was cut by 5 bases, the J end by 4 bases, with 15 bases between. The length of the CDR3 is 14 residues. CDR3 loop: CASSPDQGVYEQYF. CDR3 in DNA: TGTGCCAGCAGCCCAGACCAGGGAGTGTACGAGCAGTACTTC.

This clonotype was counted at least ten times. This chain connects TRBV7-8 to TRBJ2-3; D possibly corresponds to TRBD2 (6 bases). The CDR3 extends over 13 amino acids. The germline CDR1 and CDR2 sequences are SGHVS and FQNEAQ. The V end lost 5 bases, the J end lost 6 bases, and 12 bases lay between the germline ends. The CDR3 loop reads CASSTRAGDTQYF. CDR3 DNA: TGTGCCAGCAGCACCCGGGCGGGGGATACGCAGTATTTT.

This clonotype showed up many times. This rearrangement joins TRBV7-2 to TRBJ2-3; 9 bases align to TRBD2. V shed 3 bases and J 6 bases; nucleotides not matched to a gene: 7. There are 15 residues in the CDR3. Germline assignment: CDR1 SGHTA and CDR2 FQGNSA. Here the CDR3 reads CASSFVAGVIDTQYF. Here the CDR3 DNA reads TGTGCCAGCAGCTTTGTAGCGGGAGTTATCGATACGCAGTATTTT.

This clonotype was seen repeatedly, ten times or more. The gene calls are TRBV5-1 and TRBJ1-1; tentative D call: TRBD1 (5 bases). V was trimmed by 6 bases and J by 4 bases, leaving 16 bases between them. The CDR3 runs 14 residues. The germline CDR1 and CDR2 sequences are SGHRS and YFSETQ. This CDR3 is CASNAAAGGTEAFF. In nucleotides, the CDR3 is TGCGCCAGCAACGCGGCCGCCGGGGGCACTGAAGCTTTCTTT.

This clonotype was counted at least ten times. The rearrangement links TRBV30 to TRBJ2-5, with D possibly TRBD2 on 5 matching bases. The CDR3 loop spans 13 amino acids. CDR1 and CDR2 from the germline V gene are GTSNPN and SVGIG (reference sequence). Trimming removed 4 bases at V and 2 bases at J, with 11 bases between. The CDR3 loop reads CAWTYRGQETQYF. DNA of the CDR3: TGTGCCTGGACCTATCGGGGTCAAGAGACCCAGTACTTC.

This clonotype occurred many times. The chain combines TRBV5-1 with TRBJ2-1; TRBD1 is a possible D gene (6 bases). V lost 6 bases and J lost 0, with 13 bases in between. The CDR3 is 15 amino acids. The germline V gene has CDR1 SGHRS and CDR2 YFSETQ. CDR3 in DNA: TGCGCCAGCAAGCAGGGGCCAAGCTCCTACAATGAGCAGTTCTTC. It specifies CASKQGPSSYNEQFF. Filled out from reference TRBV5-1 and TRBJ2-1, the complete variable domain reads KAGVTQTPRYLIKTRGQQVTLSCSPISGHRSVSWYQQTPGQGLQFLFEYFSETQRNKGNFPGRFSGRQFSNSRSEMNVSTLELGDSALYLCASKQGPSSYNEQFFGPGTRLTVL.

In its sample, this clonotype was seen many times. This chain links TRBV4-2 with TRBJ1-2; 9 bases match TRBD1. Germline V gives CDR1 LGHNA, CDR2 YNFKEQ. Unmatched junction bases numbered 8, after V lost 3 bases and J lost 6 bases. The CDR3 contains 15 residues. As DNA, the CDR3 is TGTGCCAGCAGCCAGGAACAGGGGGCTATGGATGGCTACACCTTC. It specifies CASSQEQGAMDGYTF.

The chain joins TRBV24-1 to TRBJ2-1; D perhaps matches TRBD2 (6 bases). CDR1 is KGHDR, CDR2 SFDVKD, per germline. V was trimmed by 8 bases and J by 7 bases, leaving 11 bases between them. There are 12 residues in the CDR3. CDR3 sequence (DNA): TGTGCCACCATTCAGGGACTGAATGAGCAGTTCTTC. Its protein product is CATIQGLNEQFF.

V and J are TRBV20-1 and TRBJ2-5, with TRBD2 as a possible D gene (6 bases). The V gene's germline CDR1 is DFQATT and CDR2 SNEGSKA (reference sequence). Trimming removed 3 bases from V and 4 bases from J, with 9 bases in between. This CDR3 region has 12 residues. As DNA, the CDR3 is TGCAGTGCTAGTGACGGGAGAGAGACCCAGTACTTC. Protein product: CSASDGRETQYF.

This clonotype was observed at least ten times. The V call is TRBV7-8, the J call TRBJ2-1; TRBD2 agrees at 14 bases. Germline CDR1 reads SGHVS; CDR2 reads FQNEAQ. V trimming: 5 bases; J trimming: 6 bases; junction bases outside the gene matches: 9. CDR3 length equals 17 residues. The CDR3 reads CASSPGLAGAASNEQFF. In DNA, the CDR3 is TGTGCCAGCAGCCCGGGACTAGCGGGAGCCGCGTCCAATGAGCAGTTCTTC.